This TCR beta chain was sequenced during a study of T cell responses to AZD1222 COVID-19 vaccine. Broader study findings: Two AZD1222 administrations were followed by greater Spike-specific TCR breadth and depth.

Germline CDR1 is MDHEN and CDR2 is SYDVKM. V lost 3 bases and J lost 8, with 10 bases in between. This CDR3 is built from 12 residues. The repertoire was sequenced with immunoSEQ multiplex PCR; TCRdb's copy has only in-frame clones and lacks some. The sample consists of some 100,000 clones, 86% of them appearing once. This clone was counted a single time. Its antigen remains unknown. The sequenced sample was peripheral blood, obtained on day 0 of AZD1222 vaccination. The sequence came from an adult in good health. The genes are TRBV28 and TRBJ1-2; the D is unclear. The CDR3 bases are TGTGCCAGCAGTTTCCGGCGGCAGGGCTACACCTTC. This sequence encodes CASSFRRQGYTF.